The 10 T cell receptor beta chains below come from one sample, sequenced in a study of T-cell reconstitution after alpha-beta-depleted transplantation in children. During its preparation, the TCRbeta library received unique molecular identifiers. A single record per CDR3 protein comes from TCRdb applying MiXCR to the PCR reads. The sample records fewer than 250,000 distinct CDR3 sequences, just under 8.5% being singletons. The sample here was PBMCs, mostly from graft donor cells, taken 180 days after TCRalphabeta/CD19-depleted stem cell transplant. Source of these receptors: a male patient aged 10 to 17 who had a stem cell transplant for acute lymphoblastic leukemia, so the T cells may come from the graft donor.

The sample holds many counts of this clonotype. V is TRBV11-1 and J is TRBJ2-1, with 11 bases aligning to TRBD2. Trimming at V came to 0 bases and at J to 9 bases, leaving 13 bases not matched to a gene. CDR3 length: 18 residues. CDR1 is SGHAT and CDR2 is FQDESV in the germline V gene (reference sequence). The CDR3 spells CASSLARLAGLGVGEQFF. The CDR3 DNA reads TGTGCCAGCAGCTTAGCCCGACTAGCGGGATTGGGAGTGGGTGAGCAGTTCTTC. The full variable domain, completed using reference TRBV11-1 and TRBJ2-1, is EAEVAQSPRYKITEKSQAVAFWCDPISGHATLYWYRQILGQGPELLVQFQDESVVDDSQLPKDRFSAERLKGVDSTLKIQPAELGDSAMYLCASSLARLAGLGVGEQFFGPGTRLTVL.

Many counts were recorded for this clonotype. The CDR3 protein is CASSPKGLAGSSYNEQFF. The CDR3 bases are TGCGCCAGCAGCCCAAAGGGACTAGCGGGTTCCTCCTACAATGAGCAGTTCTTC. The chain carries TRBV5-1 and TRBJ2-1; 12 nucleotides line up with TRBD2. Germline CDR1 is SGHRS and CDR2 is YFSETQ. This CDR3 comprises 18 residues. Trimming at V came to 4 bases and at J to 0 bases, leaving 8 bases not matched to a gene.

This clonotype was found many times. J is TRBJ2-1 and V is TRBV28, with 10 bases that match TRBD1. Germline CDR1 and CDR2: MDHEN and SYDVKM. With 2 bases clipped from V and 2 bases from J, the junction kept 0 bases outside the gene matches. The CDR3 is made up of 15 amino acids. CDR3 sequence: CASSLDRGPYNEQFF. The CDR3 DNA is TGTGCCAGCAGTTTAGACAGGGGGCCCTACAATGAGCAGTTCTTC.

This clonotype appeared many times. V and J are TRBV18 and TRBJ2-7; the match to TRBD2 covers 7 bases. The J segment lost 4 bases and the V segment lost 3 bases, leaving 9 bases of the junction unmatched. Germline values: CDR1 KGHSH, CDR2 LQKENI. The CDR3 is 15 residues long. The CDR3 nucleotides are TGTGCCAGCTCACCGACTAGCAGTGGGTCTTACGAGCAGTACTTC. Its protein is CASSPTSSGSYEQYF.

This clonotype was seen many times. The CDR3 bases are TGTGCCAGCAGCCATAGCGGGGGGCCCCCCTACGAGCAGTACTTC. Translated, it gives CASSHSGGPPYEQYF. The V call is TRBV7-2, the J call TRBJ2-7; 10 bases are shared with TRBD2. The J segment lost 2 bases and the V segment lost 5 bases, leaving 6 bases of the junction unmatched. Germline CDR1 reads SGHTA; CDR2 reads FQGNSA. The CDR3 totals 15 residues. The variable domain in full, completed from reference TRBV7-2 and TRBJ2-7, reads GAGVSQSPSNKVTEKGKDVELRCDPISGHTALYWYRQSLGQGLEFLIYFQGNSAPDKSGLPSDRFSAERTGGSVSTLTIQRTQQEDSAVYLCASSHSGGPPYEQYFGPGTRLTVT.

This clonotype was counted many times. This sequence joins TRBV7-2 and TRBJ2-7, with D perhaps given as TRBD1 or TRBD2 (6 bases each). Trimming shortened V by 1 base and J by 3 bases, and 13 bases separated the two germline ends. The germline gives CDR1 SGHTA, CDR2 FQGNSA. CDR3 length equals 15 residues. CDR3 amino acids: CASSLEPRGLYEQYF. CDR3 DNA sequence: TGTGCCAGCAGCTTAGAGCCCCGGGGGCTCTACGAGCAGTACTTC.

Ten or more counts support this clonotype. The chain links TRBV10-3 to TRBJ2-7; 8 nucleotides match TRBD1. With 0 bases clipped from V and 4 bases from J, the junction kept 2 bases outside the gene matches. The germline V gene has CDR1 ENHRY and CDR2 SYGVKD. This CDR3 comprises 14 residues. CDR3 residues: CAISESGQGYEQYF. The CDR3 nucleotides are TGTGCCATCAGTGAGTCTGGACAGGGTTACGAGCAGTACTTC.

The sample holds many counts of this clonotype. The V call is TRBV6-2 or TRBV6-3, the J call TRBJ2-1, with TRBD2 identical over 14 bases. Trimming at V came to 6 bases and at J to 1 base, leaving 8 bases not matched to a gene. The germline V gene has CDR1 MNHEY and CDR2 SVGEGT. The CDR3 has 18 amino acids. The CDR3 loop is CASRHLRLAGGSYNEQFF. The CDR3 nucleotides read TGTGCCAGCAGACACCTCCGACTAGCGGGAGGGTCCTACAATGAGCAGTTCTTC.

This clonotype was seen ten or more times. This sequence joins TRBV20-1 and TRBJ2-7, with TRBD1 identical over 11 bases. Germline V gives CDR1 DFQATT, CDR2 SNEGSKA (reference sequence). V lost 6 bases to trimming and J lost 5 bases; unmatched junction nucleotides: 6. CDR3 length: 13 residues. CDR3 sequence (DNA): TGCAGTGCCCACGGGGACAGGGGGAACGAGCAGTACTTC. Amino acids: CSAHGDRGNEQYF.

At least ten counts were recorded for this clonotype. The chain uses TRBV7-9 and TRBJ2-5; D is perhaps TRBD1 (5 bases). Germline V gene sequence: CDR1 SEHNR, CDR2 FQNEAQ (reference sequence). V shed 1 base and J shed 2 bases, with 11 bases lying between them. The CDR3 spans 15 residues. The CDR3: CASSLVGASQETQYF. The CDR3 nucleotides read TGTGCCAGCAGCTTAGTAGGGGCCTCACAAGAGACCCAGTACTTC.